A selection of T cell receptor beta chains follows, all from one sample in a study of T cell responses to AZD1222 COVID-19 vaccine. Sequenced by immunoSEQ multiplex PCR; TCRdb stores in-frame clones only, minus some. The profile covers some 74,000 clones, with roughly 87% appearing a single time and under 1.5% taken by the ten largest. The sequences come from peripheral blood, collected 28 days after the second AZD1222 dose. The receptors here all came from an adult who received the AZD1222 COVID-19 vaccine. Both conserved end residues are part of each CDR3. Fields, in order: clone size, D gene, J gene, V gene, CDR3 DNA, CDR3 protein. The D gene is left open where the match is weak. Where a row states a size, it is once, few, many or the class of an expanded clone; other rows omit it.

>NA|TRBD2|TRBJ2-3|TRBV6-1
TGTGCCAGCAGTGAACGGCCTAGCGGGAGGTTGAGCACAGATACGCAGTATTTT
CASSERPSGRLSTDTQYF
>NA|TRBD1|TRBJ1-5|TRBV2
TGTGCCAGCCAGGGACAGGCGCTGGGGCCCCAGCATTTT
CASQGQALGPQHF
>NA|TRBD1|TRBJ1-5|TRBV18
TGTGCCAGCTCATCATCCAGGGGGCAGGCTCAGCCCCAGCATTTT
CASSSSRGQAQPQHF
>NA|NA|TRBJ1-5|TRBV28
TGTGCCAGCAGGACCCCACAGGCGGATCAGCCCCAGCATTTT
CASRTPQADQPQHF
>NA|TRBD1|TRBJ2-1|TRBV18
TGTGCCAGCTCACCGCGACAGGGGCAAAATGGTAATGAGCAGTTCTTC
CASSPRQGQNGNEQFF
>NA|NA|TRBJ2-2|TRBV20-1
TGCAGTGCTAGTAAGAGGGGCCCCACCGGGGAGCTGTTTTTT
CSASKRGPTGELFF
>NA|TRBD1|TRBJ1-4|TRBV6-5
TGTGCCAGCAGTTTTCTGGGACAGAATAATGAAAAACTGTTTTTT
CASSFLGQNNEKLFF
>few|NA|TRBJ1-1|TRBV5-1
TGCGCCAGCAGCTTGGAGGGACAGAACACTGAAGCTTTCTTT
CASSLEGQNTEAFF
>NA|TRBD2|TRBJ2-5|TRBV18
TGTGCCAGCTCACCAGGACTAGCGGACCAAGAGACCCAGTACTTC
CASSPGLADQETQYF
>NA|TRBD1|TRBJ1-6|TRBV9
TGTGCCAGCAGCACTAGGACAGGGAATGGTTCACCCCTCCACTTT
CASSTRTGNGSPLHF
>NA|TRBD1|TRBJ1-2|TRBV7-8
TGTGCCAGCAGCTTAAAACCCGACAGGGAAATCTATGGCTACACCTTC
CASSLKPDREIYGYTF
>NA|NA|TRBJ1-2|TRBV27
TGTGCCAGCAGTCCCAGACGGGGGGGAGGCTACACCTTC
CASSPRRGGGYTF
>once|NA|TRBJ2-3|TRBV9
TGTGCCAGCAGCGTAGGGTCGGTCCTGTATTTT
CASSVGSVLYF
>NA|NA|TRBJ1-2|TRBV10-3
TGTGCCATCAGTGACTTGGCTACTAACTATGGCTACACCTTC
CAISDLATNYGYTF
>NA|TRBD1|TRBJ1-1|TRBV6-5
TGTGCCAGCAGCCGAGGGGACAGGGGCACTGAAGCTTTCTTT
CASSRGDRGTEAFF
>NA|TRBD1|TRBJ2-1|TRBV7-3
TGTGCCAGCAGTTATACCGGGACAGGGGTTAATGAGCAGTTCTTC
CASSYTGTGVNEQFF
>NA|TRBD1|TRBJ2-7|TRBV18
TGTGCCAGCTCACCCCGACAGGGGGAGTACGAGCAGTACTTC
CASSPRQGEYEQYF
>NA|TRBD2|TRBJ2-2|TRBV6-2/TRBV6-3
TGTGCCAGCAGCCCCGCTAGCGGAGGCACCGGGGAGCTGTTTTTT
CASSPASGGTGELFF
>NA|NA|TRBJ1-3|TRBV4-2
TGTGCCAGCAGCCCGACAGTCTCTGGAAACACCATATATTTT
CASSPTVSGNTIYF
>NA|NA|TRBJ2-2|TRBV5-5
TGTGCCAGCAGCTTGGGGCACACCGGGGAGCTGTTTTTT
CASSLGHTGELFF
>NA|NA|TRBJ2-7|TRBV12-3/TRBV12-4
TGTGCCAGCAGTTTAGCCCGGGCCTACGAGCAGTACTTC
CASSLARAYEQYF
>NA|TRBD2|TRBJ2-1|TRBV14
TGTGCCAGCAGCCAATTGGGACTAGTCCGATTCTTC
CASSQLGLVRFF
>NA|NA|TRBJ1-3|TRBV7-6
TGTGCCAGCAGGCGAAACTTGGGCGGCGCTGGAAACACCATATATTTT
CASRRNLGGAGNTIYF
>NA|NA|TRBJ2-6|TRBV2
TGTGCCAGCCGCGGGGCCAACGTCCTGACTTTC
CASRGANVLTF
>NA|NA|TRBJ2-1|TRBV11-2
TGTGCCAGCAGCTTAGGCCTAGGTGGACCCCATGAGCAGTTCTTC
CASSLGLGGPHEQFF
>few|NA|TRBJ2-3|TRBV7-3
TGTGCCAGCAGCGCGACCGATACGCAGTATTTT
CASSATDTQYF
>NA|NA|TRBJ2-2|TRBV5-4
TGTGCCAGCAGCTCTCAGGGGTTCACCGGGGAGCTGTTTTTT
CASSSQGFTGELFF
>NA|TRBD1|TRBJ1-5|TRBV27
TGTGCCAGCAGCCGCCAGGGACAGGGGCCCGGTCAGCCCCAGCATTTT
CASSRQGQGPGQPQHF
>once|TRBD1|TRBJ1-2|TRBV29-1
TGCAGCGTTGAAGATCACAGGGGTGGCTACACCTTC
CSVEDHRGGYTF
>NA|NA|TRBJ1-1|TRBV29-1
TGCAGCGTCTCGAACACTGAAGCTTTCTTT
CSVSNTEAFF
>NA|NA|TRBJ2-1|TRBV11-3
TGTGCCAGCAGCCTGCGGGGGCATGAGCAGTTCTTC
CASSLRGHEQFF
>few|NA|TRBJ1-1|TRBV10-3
TGTGCCACGACAGGCCTCCAGGACAGTGAAGCTTTCTTT
CATTGLQDSEAFF
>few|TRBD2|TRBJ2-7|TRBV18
TGTGCCAGCTCACCTAGCGGGAGGGCCCGCGACGAGCAGTACTTC
CASSPSGRARDEQYF
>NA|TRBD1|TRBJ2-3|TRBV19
TGTGCCAGCTCTTCGGGACAGGGTACAGATACGCAGTATTTT
CASSSGQGTDTQYF
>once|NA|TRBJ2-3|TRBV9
TGTGCCAGCAGCGTAGTAGTCGGGAGCTCAGATACGCAGTATTTT
CASSVVVGSSDTQYF
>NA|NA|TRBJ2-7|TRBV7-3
TGTGCCAGCAGCCCCGCGACGGTAGGCTACGAGCAGTACTTC
CASSPATVGYEQYF
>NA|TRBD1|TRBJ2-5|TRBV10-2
TGCGCCAGCAGAAACAGGGGTGGGGAGACCCAGTACTTC
CASRNRGGETQYF
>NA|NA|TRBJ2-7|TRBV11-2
TGTGCCAGCAGGCTCTCCCCCGGCTACGAGCAGTACTTC
CASRLSPGYEQYF
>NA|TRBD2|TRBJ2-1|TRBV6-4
TGTGCCAGCAGTGACGGGGCTAGCGGGGACTCCAATGAGCAGTTCTTC
CASSDGASGDSNEQFF
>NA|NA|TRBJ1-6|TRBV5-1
TGCGCCAGCAGTTCCACCGCAGCAGCTTCACCCCTCCACTTT
CASSSTAAASPLHF
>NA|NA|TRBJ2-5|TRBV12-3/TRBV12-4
TGTGCCAGCAGTGCCGGGGAGACCCAGTACTTC
CASSAGETQYF
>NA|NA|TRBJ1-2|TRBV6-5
TGTGCCAGCAGCGAGACTGATTATGGCTACACCTTC
CASSETDYGYTF
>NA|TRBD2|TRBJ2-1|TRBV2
TGTGCCAGCAATATACGGGAGCGGGGTGAGCAGTTCTTC
CASNIRERGEQFF
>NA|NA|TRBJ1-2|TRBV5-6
TGTGCCAGCAGCTTGTGGACTCTTGGCTACACCTTC
CASSLWTLGYTF
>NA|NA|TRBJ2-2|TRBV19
TGTGCCAGTACCAAGGGGGTGGGCACCGGGGAGCTGTTTTTT
CASTKGVGTGELFF
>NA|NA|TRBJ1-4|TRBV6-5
TGTGCCAGCACCCCCCTTTCCGGGCAGGATGAAAAACTGTTTTTT
CASTPLSGQDEKLFF
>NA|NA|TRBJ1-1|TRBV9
TGTGCCAGCAGCGTAGGGGCGGGCTCTGAAGCTTTCTTT
CASSVGAGSEAFF